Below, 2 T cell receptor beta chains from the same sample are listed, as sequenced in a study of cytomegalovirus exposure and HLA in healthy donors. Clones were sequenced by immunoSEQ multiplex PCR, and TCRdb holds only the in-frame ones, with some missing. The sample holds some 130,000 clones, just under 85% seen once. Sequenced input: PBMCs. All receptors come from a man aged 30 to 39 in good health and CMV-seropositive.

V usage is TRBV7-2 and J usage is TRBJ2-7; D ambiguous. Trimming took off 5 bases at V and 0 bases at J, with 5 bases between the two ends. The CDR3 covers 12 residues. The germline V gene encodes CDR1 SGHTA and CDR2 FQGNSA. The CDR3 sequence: CASSRYSYEQYF. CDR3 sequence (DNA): TGTGCCAGCAGCCGTTACTCCTACGAGCAGTACTTC.

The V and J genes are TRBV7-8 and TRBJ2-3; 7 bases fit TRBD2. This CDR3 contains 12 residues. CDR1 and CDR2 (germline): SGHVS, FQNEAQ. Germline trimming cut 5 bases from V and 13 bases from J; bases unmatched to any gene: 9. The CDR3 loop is CASSPTSGGEYF. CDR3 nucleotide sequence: TGTGCCAGCAGCCCGACAAGTGGGGGGGAGTATTTT.